Given below is one TCR beta chain in context. This record comes from a study of cytomegalovirus exposure and HLA in healthy donors. The CDR3 has 12 residues. Per germline, CDR1 MDHEN and CDR2 SYDVKM. Trimming took off 5 bases at V and 5 bases at J, with 6 bases between the two ends. 13 Jbeta primers and 60 Vbeta primers were used for the PCR. TCRdb's table, derived via immunoSEQ multiplex PCR, lists solely in-frame clones and lacks some. The listing records around 140,000 clones. The TCR originated in a woman aged 35 to 49 in good health and CMV-seronegative. The chain carries TRBV28 and TRBJ2-2; D remains ambiguous. The sample taken for sequencing was PBMCs. CDR3 loop: CASSLNTGELFF. The CDR3 region has the DNA TGTGCCAGCAGTCTTAATACCGGGGAGCTGTTTTTT.